One and the same sample provided the 16 T cell receptor beta chains below, sequenced in a study of blood T cell repertoires in COVID-19. The protocol was immunoSEQ multiplex PCR, while the TCRdb copy is restricted to in-frame clones and leaves out a portion. The profile covers some 100,000 clones, with about 88% appearing a single time and 4.5% to 6% taken by the ten largest. The sequencing sample was made of peripheral blood. Receptors originate from an elderly woman with active COVID-19.

This clone was detected once. The chain couples TRBV19 to TRBJ2-5; 8 nucleotides line up with TRBD2. Germline V CDR1 and CDR2: LNHDA, SQIVND (reference sequence). V shed 6 bases and J 4 bases; nucleotides not matched to a gene: 16. This CDR3 is 17 amino acids long. CDR3 bases: TGTGCCAGTAGCCCGTGGAGCGGGAGAGGTTGGGGAGAGACCCAGTACTTC. As protein: CASSPWSGRGWGETQYF.

The V gene is TRBV24-1, the J gene TRBJ2-1; 12 bases fit TRBD2. Per the germline V gene, CDR1 is KGHDR and CDR2 is SFDVKD. The V and J ends lost 9 bases and 1 base, in that order; junction bases with no gene match: 6. CDR3 size: 16 residues. CDR3 region: CATDPGLAGSYNEQFF. The CDR3 region has the DNA TGTGCCACCGACCCCGGACTAGCGGGATCCTACAATGAGCAGTTCTTC.

The chain has TRBV24-1 and TRBJ2-1; 7 nucleotides align to TRBD1. CDR3 length: 16 amino acids. CDR1 and CDR2 (germline): KGHDR, SFDVKD. The V segment lost 7 bases and the J segment 1 base; nucleotides outside the gene matches: 9. For the CDR3, the DNA is TGTGCCACCAGCGATCAGACAGGGAAGTCCTACAATGAGCAGTTCTTC. It specifies CATSDQTGKSYNEQFF.

The genes are TRBV5-1 and TRBJ2-1; weak D call: TRBD1 (5 bases). Germline V gene sequence: CDR1 SGHRS, CDR2 YFSETQ. The V end was cut by 0 bases, the J end by 6 bases, with 13 bases between. There are 15 residues in the CDR3. The DNA of the CDR3 is TGCGCCAGCAGCTTGGGGGCAGGGCCTGGCAATGAGCAGTTCTTC. Protein: CASSLGAGPGNEQFF.

This clone was recorded once. The V gene is TRBV18, the J gene TRBJ2-1, with a possible D match to TRBD1 (6 bases). The germline V gene encodes CDR1 KGHSH and CDR2 LQKENI. This CDR3 region has 14 residues. V gave up 5 bases and J gave up 8 bases, with 16 bases separating them. The CDR3 DNA reads as TGTGCCAGCTCATACGGGACACAGGGACATGAGCAGTTCTTC. Translating gives CASSYGTQGHEQFF. The full variable domain, rest sourced from reference TRBV18 and TRBJ2-1, is NAGVMQNPRHLVRRRGQEARLRCSPMKGHSHVYWYRQLPEEGLKFMVYLQKENIIDESGMPKERFSAEFPKEGPSILRIQQVVRGDSAAYFCASSYGTQGHEQFFGPGTRLTVL.

CDR3 in DNA: TGTGCCAGCAACGGGTTGGGGGGTGCAAGCACAGATACGCAGTATTTT. This encodes CASNGLGGASTDTQYF. V is TRBV6-7 and J is TRBJ2-3, with a tentative D call TRBD2 (6 bases). TRBV6-7 is an open reading frame whose function is uncertain. The V end was cut by 7 bases, the J end by 0 bases, with 17 bases between. The CDR3 totals 16 residues.

The chain uses TRBV7-9 and TRBJ1-3; D unclear. Germline values: CDR1 SEHNR, CDR2 FQNEAQ (reference sequence). The CDR3 is 14 residues long. V was trimmed by 1 base and J by 2 bases, leaving 6 bases between them. In DNA form, the CDR3 reads TGTGCCAGCAGCTTAGGAGCGGCTGGAAACACCATATATTTT. This codes for CASSLGAAGNTIYF.

The chain carries TRBV5-4 and TRBJ2-3; D might be TRBD2 (5 bases). The germline V gene encodes CDR1 SGHNT and CDR2 YYREEE (reference sequence). The CDR3 loop spans 15 amino acids. Trimming took 4 bases from V and 6 from J, leaving 18 bases between them. DNA of the CDR3: TGTGCCAGCAGCCCAGCCTCTAGCTTCCGTGATACGCAGTATTTT. Its translation is CASSPASSFRDTQYF. Together with reference TRBV5-4 and TRBJ2-3, the CDR3 gives the full variable domain: ETGVTQSPTHLIKTRGQQVTLRCSSQSGHNTVSWYQQALGQGPQFIFQYYREEENGRGNFPPRFSGLQFPNYSSELNVNALELDDSALYLCASSPASSFRDTQYFGPGTRLTVL.

The rearrangement links TRBV11-1 to TRBJ2-3, with a weak D call TRBD1 (6 bases). The CDR3 loop spans 15 amino acids. Germline V gene lookup returns CDR1 SGHAT and CDR2 FQDESV (reference sequence). V was pared by 3 bases and J by 4 bases, with 14 bases between. The CDR3 here is CASSFQQGTADTQYF. The CDR3 DNA is TGTGCCAGCAGCTTCCAACAGGGAACTGCAGATACGCAGTATTTT.

A few counts support this clone. The chain joins TRBV18 to TRBJ1-2; no clear D gene. Germline V gene data show CDR1 as KGHSH and CDR2 as LQKENI. This CDR3 comprises 13 residues. V was clipped by 6 bases and J by 6 bases, with 14 bases between them. DNA of the CDR3: TGTGCCAGCTCGCCCGAGGTGCGTGATGGCTACACCTTC. Residues: CASSPEVRDGYTF.

CDR3 in amino acids: CASRLDTLGPQHF. In nucleotides, the CDR3 is TGTGCCAGCAGATTGGACACTCTAGGGCCCCAGCATTTT. The gene calls are TRBV6-6 and TRBJ1-5; perhaps TRBD1 as D (5 bases). V lost 6 bases and J 9 bases, leaving 15 bases between the germline ends. The CDR3 loop spans 13 amino acids. Looked up from germline, CDR1 is MNHNY and CDR2 is SVGAGI (reference sequence).

The chain carries TRBV5-4 and TRBJ2-5, with D perhaps TRBD1 (6 bases). V shed 0 bases and J shed 4 bases, with 13 bases lying between them. The CDR3 length is 15 residues. Germline lookup yields CDR1 SGHNT and CDR2 YYREEE (reference sequence). CDR3 region: CASSLGTEIRETQYF. The DNA for the CDR3 is TGTGCCAGCAGCTTGGGGACAGAAATCAGAGAGACCCAGTACTTC.

Only a few counts were recorded for this clone. V gene TRBV30 combines with J gene TRBJ1-3; D ambiguous. Germline CDR1 is GTSNPN and CDR2 is SVGIG (reference sequence). This CDR3 spans 13 amino acids. Between the trimmed V and J ends, which lost 4 bases and 0 bases, there was a span of 7 bases. The CDR3 spells CAWTPSSGNTIYF. The CDR3 DNA is TGTGCCTGGACCCCGAGCTCTGGAAACACCATATATTTT.

The chain has TRBV5-1 and TRBJ1-2; 8 bases are a match to TRBD1. There are 15 residues in the CDR3. The J segment lost 0 bases and the V segment lost 4 bases, leaving 5 bases of the junction unmatched. The germline CDR1 and CDR2 sequences are SGHRS and YFSETQ. The CDR3 here is CASSLGQGSNYGYTF. CDR3 coding DNA: TGCGCCAGCAGCCTAGGACAGGGATCTAACTATGGCTACACCTTC.

V usage is TRBV6-1 and J usage is TRBJ1-2, with TRBD1 matching over 8 bases. This CDR3 is 17 amino acids long. The V gene's germline CDR1 is MNHNS and CDR2 SASEGT. V lost 0 bases and J lost 8; bases outside the gene matches: 14. DNA of the CDR3: TGTGCCAGCAGTGAAGCGCAGGGGGCGGTAATAATCGTAGGCTACACCTTC. Its protein is CASSEAQGAVIIVGYTF.

V and J are TRBV28 and TRBJ2-7; 7 positions match TRBD2. V was clipped by 4 bases and J by 2 bases; unmatched bases: 2. Germline-derived CDR1 and CDR2 are MDHEN and SYDVKM. This CDR3 is 13 amino acids long. The CDR3 loop reads CASSSGLTYEQYF. The CDR3 DNA reads TGTGCCAGCAGTTCGGGACTAACCTACGAGCAGTACTTC.